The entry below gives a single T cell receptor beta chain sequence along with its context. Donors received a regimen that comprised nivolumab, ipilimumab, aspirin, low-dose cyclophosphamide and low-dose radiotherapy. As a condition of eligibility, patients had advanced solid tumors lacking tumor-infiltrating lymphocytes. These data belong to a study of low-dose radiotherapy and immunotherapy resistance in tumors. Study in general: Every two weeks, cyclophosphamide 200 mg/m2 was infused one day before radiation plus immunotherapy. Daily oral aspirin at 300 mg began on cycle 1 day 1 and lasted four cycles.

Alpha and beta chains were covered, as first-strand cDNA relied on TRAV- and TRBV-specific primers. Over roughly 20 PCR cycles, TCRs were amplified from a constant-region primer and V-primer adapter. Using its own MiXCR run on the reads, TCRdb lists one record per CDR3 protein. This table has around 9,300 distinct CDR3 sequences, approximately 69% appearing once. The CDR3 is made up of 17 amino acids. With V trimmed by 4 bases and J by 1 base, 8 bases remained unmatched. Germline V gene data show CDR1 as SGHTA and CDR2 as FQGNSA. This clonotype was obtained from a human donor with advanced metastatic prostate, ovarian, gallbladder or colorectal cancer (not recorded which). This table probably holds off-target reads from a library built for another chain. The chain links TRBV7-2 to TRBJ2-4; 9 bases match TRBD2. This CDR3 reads CASSSSSGGGAKNIQYF. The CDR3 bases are TGTGCCAGCAGCTCCAGTAGCGGGGGCGGTGCCAAAAACATTCAGTACTTC.